Shown below are 6 T cell receptor beta chains from a single sample sequenced in a study of T cells in Graves' hyperthyroidism and ophthalmopathy. TCR beta CDR3 region amplification was performed from RNA transcripts. When the TCR CDR3 underwent first-round RT-PCR, the HTBI primer set was used. TCRdb analysed the multiplex PCR reads with MiXCR anew, one entry per CDR3 protein. Of fewer than 450,000 distinct CDR3 sequences listed, about 17% are singletons. Sequencing was performed on blood. These receptors all stem from a woman in her thirties with Graves' hyperthyroidism that later progressed to Graves' ophthalmopathy.

The rearrangement uses TRBV18 and TRBJ2-1, with a weak D call TRBD1 (6 bases). V lost 6 bases and J lost 8, with 11 bases in between. Germline loops: CDR1 KGHSH, CDR2 LQKENI. This CDR3 region has 12 residues. The CDR3 region has the DNA TGTGCCAGCTCCCTCAGGGGCGATGAGCAGTTCTTC. Translated: CASSLRGDEQFF.

This clonotype was recorded at least ten times. The J gene is TRBJ1-4, the V gene TRBV18; D uncertain. Between the trimmed V and J ends, which lost 2 bases and 5 bases, there was a span of 9 bases. Germline values: CDR1 KGHSH, CDR2 LQKENI. The CDR3 has 14 amino acids. The CDR3 loop reads CASSPATQNEKLFF. CDR3 nucleotides: TGTGCCAGCTCACCAGCGACACAAAATGAAAAACTGTTTTTT.

This clonotype was seen more than once but under ten times. The rearrangement links TRBV6-5 to TRBJ1-1, with a possible D match to TRBD1 (5 bases). Trimming took off 0 bases at V and 3 bases at J, with 14 bases between the two ends. This CDR3 has 16 residues. The germline V gene encodes CDR1 MNHEY and CDR2 SVGAGI. The CDR3 coding sequence is TGTGCCAGCAGTTACTCGCAGCCGGGGGGTTACACTGAAGCTTTCTTT. As protein: CASSYSQPGGYTEAFF.

The table lists this clonotype with a few counts. The V and J genes are TRBV14 and TRBJ2-7; a weak D match, TRBD2 (6 bases). V dropped 3 bases and J dropped 3 bases, with 12 bases sitting between them. CDR3 length: 14 residues. Germline CDR1 SGHDN, CDR2 FVKESK. The CDR3 sequence is CASSQREIIYEQYF. The CDR3, as DNA: TGTGCCAGCAGCCAGCGGGAAATCATCTACGAGCAGTACTTC.

This clonotype was observed a handful of times. The J gene is TRBJ2-7, the V gene TRBV5-1; 8 positions match TRBD1. Germline V gene sequence: CDR1 SGHRS, CDR2 YFSETQ. CDR3 length: 15 residues. V was pared by 4 bases and J by 7 bases, with 13 bases of the junction left unmatched. CDR3 region: CASSTTGDPYLEQYF. CDR3 coding DNA: TGCGCCAGCAGCACGACAGGGGACCCCTACCTAGAGCAGTACTTC.

The gene calls are TRBV5-1 and TRBJ2-5; 12 bases fit TRBD2. Germline V CDR1 and CDR2: SGHRS, YFSETQ. The J segment lost 2 bases and the V segment lost 3 bases, leaving 8 bases of the junction unmatched. The CDR3 runs to 17 residues. The CDR3 DNA reads TGCGCCAGCAGCTCTTTACCGGGACTAGCGGGTCAAGAGACCCAGTACTTC. It is translated as CASSSLPGLAGQETQYF. Using reference TRBV5-1 and TRBJ2-5 for the parts outside the CDR3, the full variable domain is KAGVTQTPRYLIKTRGQQVTLSCSPISGHRSVSWYQQTPGQGLQFLFEYFSETQRNKGNFPGRFSGRQFSNSRSEMNVSTLELGDSALYLCASSSLPGLAGQETQYFGPGTRLLVL.